The following is a T cell receptor beta chain sequence with its context. What it binds is unknown. This specimen belongs to a study of T cell responses to AZD1222 COVID-19 vaccine. Study results and caveats: Rises in breadth and depth of Spike-specific TCRs came after two AZD1222 doses. Donors were chiefly white British, with a greater number of females, and clonal diversity was perhaps underestimated. Within unmutated variant regions lay the reported targets of nearly half of spike-specific TCRs. Distributed over spike, vaccine-associated CD4 TCRs predominated at 160-218 and 743-854.

Trimming removed 3 bases from V and 2 bases from J, with 7 bases in between. CDR3 length equals 14 residues. Germline V gene lookup returns CDR1 LGHDT and CDR2 YNNKEL (reference sequence). Only in-frame clones appear in the TCRdb table, and some are missing; sequencing was by immunoSEQ multiplex PCR. The table has around 200,000 clones, 88% seen once; the top ten hold 26%. V is TRBV3-1 (or the pseudogene TRBV3-2) and J is TRBJ1-4; D unresolved. The TCR comes from an adult who received the AZD1222 COVID-19 vaccine. The specimen comprised peripheral blood, sampled 28 days after the second AZD1222 dose. This CDR3 reads CASSQRATNEKLFF. The CDR3 DNA reads as TGTGCCAGCAGCCAGAGGGCCACTAATGAAAAACTGTTTTTT.